This TCR beta chain was identified during a study of CD8 T cells in ankylosing spondylitis. For this clonotype: The antigen is undetermined.

General study points: Characteristic, it appeared, of ankylosing spondylitis blood was a TCR beta motif of about eight highly homologous variants.

The CDR3 contains 14 residues. The germline CDR1 and CDR2 sequences are MDHEN and SYDVKM. The V end lost 6 bases, the J end lost 5 bases, and 14 bases lay between the germline ends. By quantitative 5'-RACE with molecular barcodes, the TCR beta libraries were made. TCRdb reanalysed the 5' RACE reads using MiXCR and keeps one entry per CDR3 protein. The repertoire consists of approximately 440,000 distinct CDR3 sequences, with 17% occurring once and the leading ten covering approximately 1%. The V call is TRBV28, the J call TRBJ1-3, with D unclear. The material sequenced was blood, either unsorted or a sorted T cell fraction (not recorded which). This TCR was recovered from a male donor with ankylosing spondylitis. As DNA, the CDR3 is TGTGCCAGCAGCTCAGTTGGGATCAGAAACACCATATATTTT. It is translated as CASSSVGIRNTIYF.